This T cell receptor (beta chain) was identified in a study of blood T cell repertoires in COVID-19. The wider study: Acute-phase and convalescent COVID-19 samples originated in the United States, Italy and Spain. The cDNA or gDNA used as material had been derived from T cells, B-cell-depleted T cells, or PBMCs.

In the original analysis: The authors estimated nucleated cell counts from reference gene primer amplification. Assay: immunoSEQ multiplex PCR; the TCRdb copy retains only in-frame clones and omits some. The D gene and trimming were derived from the DNA, and the V and J assignments and clone size from that table. In the table there are 55,000 to 70,000 clones, 65% to 85% of which are singletons. The count of this clone is one. Per the germline V gene, CDR1 is WSHSY and CDR2 is SAAADI. The CDR3 sequence is 16 residues long. Trimming removed 5 bases at V and 4 bases at J, with 19 bases between. The genes are TRBV10-2 and TRBJ2-3; a possible D gene is TRBD2 (6 bases). The source of this sequence is a man in his sixties with acute or convalescent COVID-19. Specimen: peripheral blood. In nucleotides, the CDR3 is TGCGCCAGCAGTTCGCGGTCGGCTAGCGTCCCAGATACGCAGTATTTT. Protein sequence: CASSSRSASVPDTQYF.